This TCR beta chain was documented in a study of blood T cell repertoires in COVID-19. Across the study: There were acute and convalescent COVID-19 samples, and they came from the United States, Italy and Spain. T cells, B-cell-depleted T cells, or PBMCs provided the cDNA or gDNA that served as material.

Between the trimmed V and J ends, which lost 0 bases and 4 bases, there was a span of 7 bases. CDR1 is SEHNR, CDR2 FQNEAQ, per germline (reference sequence). The CDR3 runs to 14 residues. In the original workflow: Amplified reference gene primers provided the basis for estimating nucleated cell counts. Sequencing was performed with immunoSEQ multiplex PCR; in TCRdb, only in-frame clones are kept and a portion is missing. V, J and clone size reflect that table, while D and trimming were determined from the DNA. The top ten hold roughly a sixth of the sample, which has tens of thousands of clones, over 65% seen once.

The receptor was derived from a man in his 70s with acute or convalescent COVID-19. Sequences were obtained from peripheral blood. V and J are TRBV7-9 and TRBJ1-5; D possibly corresponds to TRBD1 (5 bases). The CDR3 loop is CASSLAGGNQPQHF. As DNA, the CDR3 is TGTGCCAGCAGCTTAGCGGGGGGGAATCAGCCCCAGCATTTT.